This T cell receptor beta chain appears in the sequencing data of a study of blood T cell repertoires in COVID-19. The wider study: Sample material is recorded as cDNA or gDNA derived from T cells, B-cell-depleted T cells, or PBMCs.

Method: immunoSEQ multiplex PCR; TCRdb's copy keeps in-frame clones and lacks some. Found here are about 370,000 clones, roughly 86% of them singletons; the top ten hold over 9.5%. V dropped 4 bases and J dropped 9 bases, with 7 bases sitting between them. CDR3 length equals 11 residues. The germline gives CDR1 LNHDA, CDR2 SQIVND (reference sequence). Seattle patient enrollment occurred during active infection, with longitudinal follow-up thereafter. The source material was peripheral blood. The sequence was collected from a woman aged 30 to 39 with COVID-19, enrolled during active disease. The chain is built from TRBV19 and TRBJ1-5, with unresolved D. The CDR3 DNA is TGTGCCAGTAGTAAGCACGGGCCCCAGCATTTT. This gives the protein CASSKHGPQHF.